The 9 T cell receptor beta chains listed next were all sequenced from one sample in a study of blood T cell repertoires in COVID-19. The data were produced by immunoSEQ multiplex PCR, yet TCRdb's version contains in-frame clones alone and is incomplete. The sample shows about 110,000 clones, approximately 82% of them seen only once. The sample consisted of peripheral blood. The receptors come from a woman aged 55-70 years with acute or convalescent COVID-19.

This clone was found a few times. This chain links TRBV19 with TRBJ1-4, with D possibly matching TRBD1 (6 bases). From germline, CDR1 is LNHDA and CDR2 SQIVND (reference sequence). Trimming took off 6 bases at V and 5 bases at J, with 10 bases between the two ends. CDR3 length: 13 amino acids. For the CDR3, the DNA is TGTGCCAGTAGGGGCAGGGGAAATGAAAAACTGTTTTTT. Protein: CASRGRGNEKLFF.

This chain connects TRBV11-2 to TRBJ2-2; 8 bases map to TRBD2. Germline CDR1 SGHAT, CDR2 FQNNGV. The CDR3 spans 17 residues. V was clipped by 5 bases and J by 7 bases; unmatched bases: 15. Written as DNA, the CDR3 is TGTGCCAGCAGCGGAGAAGGCGGGAGGCCCTTAGGCGGGGAGCTGTTTTTT. Its protein product is CASSGEGGRPLGGELFF.

The chain is built from TRBV2 and TRBJ1-3, with TRBD1 matching 8 bases. V shed 6 bases, J shed 6 bases, and the junction held 7 bases outside the gene matches. CDR3 length: 14 residues. The germline gives CDR1 SNHLY, CDR2 FYNNEI. In DNA form, the CDR3 reads TGTGCCAGCAGAAGCAGGGGGCTGGTAAACACCATATATTTT. Translation: CASRSRGLVNTIYF.

The chain uses TRBV24-1 and TRBJ2-2; no definite D call. V shed 1 base and J shed 6 bases, with 11 bases lying between them. The CDR3 spans 15 residues. CDR1 and CDR2 from the germline V gene are KGHDR and SFDVKD. CDR3 residues: CATSDFAARAGELFF. DNA of the CDR3: TGTGCCACCAGTGATTTCGCGGCCCGGGCCGGGGAGCTGTTTTTT.

The chain employs TRBV28 and TRBJ2-7, with TRBD2 identical over 8 bases. The CDR3 has 12 amino acids. Germline loops: CDR1 MDHEN, CDR2 SYDVKM. Trimming removed 9 bases from V and 7 bases from J; junction bases left unmatched: 8. In DNA form, the CDR3 reads TGTGCCAGTGGCGGGAGGAACGGAGAGCAGTACTTC. It is translated as CASGGRNGEQYF. Drawing the rest from reference TRBV28 and TRBJ2-7, the complete variable domain is DVKVTQSSRYLVKRTGEKVFLECVQDMDHENMFWYRQDPGLGLRLIYFSYDVKMKEKGDIPEGYSVSREKKERFSLILESASTNQTSMYLCASGGRNGEQYFGPGTRLTVT.

The chain has TRBV3-1 (or the pseudogene TRBV3-2) and TRBJ2-1, with 7 bases identical to TRBD1. J gave up 9 bases and V 3 bases, and 8 bases lay outside the gene matches. This CDR3 spans 14 amino acids. Germline values: CDR1 LGHDT, CDR2 YNNKEL (reference sequence). CDR3 nucleotides: TGTGCCAGCAGCCACCCCCAAGGGGGCAGTGAGCAGTTCTTC. Its protein product is CASSHPQGGSEQFF.

This sequence joins TRBV20-1 and TRBJ1-2; D may be TRBD1 (6 bases). V lost 3 bases and J 7 bases, leaving 15 bases between the germline ends. CDR1 DFQATT and CDR2 SNEGSKA come from the germline V gene (reference sequence). The CDR3 loop spans 13 amino acids. CDR3 DNA: TGCAGTGCTAGTTTGACAGGTTCGGGTGGCTACACCTTC. Protein sequence: CSASLTGSGGYTF.

The count of this clone is one. This rearrangement joins TRBV3-1 (or the pseudogene TRBV3-2) to TRBJ2-7; D gene unclear. The CDR3 covers 14 residues. CDR1 is LGHDT and CDR2 is YNNKEL in the germline V gene (reference sequence). Trimming removed 1 base at V and 3 bases at J, with 10 bases between. This chain's CDR3 is CASSQGYSLYEQYF. The DNA for the CDR3 is TGTGCCAGCAGCCAAGGGTATAGTCTCTACGAGCAGTACTTC.

This chain links TRBV2 with TRBJ1-2; 9 nucleotides align to TRBD1. Germline CDR1 reads SNHLY; CDR2 reads FYNNEI. V lost 3 bases to trimming and J lost 7 bases; unmatched junction nucleotides: 6. The CDR3 runs 14 residues. CDR3 residues: CASSDRDRVFGYTF. CDR3 nucleotides: TGTGCCAGCAGTGACCGGGACAGGGTCTTTGGCTACACCTTC.